Following are 10 T cell receptor beta chains from one sample sequenced in a study of post-analysis software for immune sequencing data. The study, taken as a whole, reports: Several TRBV segments were more frequent in patients than controls; TRBV5-6, TRBV5-1 and TRBV20-1 belonged to this group.

Unique molecular identifiers were built into the TCR beta cDNA libraries. TCRdb reprocessed the PCR reads via MiXCR and lists one record per CDR3 protein. This table has some 800,000 distinct CDR3 sequences, 35% to 55% appearing once. Antigens for these TCRs are unknown. Sequencing was performed on blood. The receptors here all came from a girl aged 5-17 years with multiple sclerosis.

The chain has TRBV12-3 or TRBV12-4 and TRBJ2-3; D call uncertain. CDR3 size: 13 residues. Trimming pared 10 bases from V and 2 bases from J, leaving 13 bases between. The CDR3 is CANLTPLTDTQYF. For the CDR3, the DNA is TGTGCCAACCTGACCCCCCTCACAGATACGCAGTATTTT.

The chain has TRBV6-5 and TRBJ2-7; D possibly corresponds to TRBD2 (5 bases). There are 14 residues in the CDR3. Per germline, CDR1 MNHEY and CDR2 SVGAGI. V gave up 6 bases and J gave up 2 bases, with 14 bases separating them. This CDR3 is CASSYTAAAYEQYF. The CDR3 bases are TGTGCCAGCAGCTACACAGCGGCGGCCTACGAGCAGTACTTC.

V and J are TRBV7-2 and TRBJ2-3; 7 bases match TRBD1. The CDR3 contains 15 residues. CDR1 SGHTA and CDR2 FQGNSA come from the germline V gene. The V and J ends lost 2 bases and 2 bases, in that order; junction bases with no gene match: 4. CDR3 nucleotide sequence: TGTGCCAGCAGCTTAACGGGGACAGCCACAGATACGCAGTATTTT. Translating gives CASSLTGTATDTQYF.

The chain joins TRBV7-2 to TRBJ2-4, with D perhaps TRBD1 (6 bases). Germline loops: CDR1 SGHTA, CDR2 FQGNSA. The V end lost 5 bases, the J end lost 7 bases, and 18 bases lay between the germline ends. The CDR3 totals 15 residues. The CDR3 spells CASSPRQATGNIQYF. The CDR3 DNA reads as TGTGCCAGCAGCCCACGACAGGCTACCGGGAACATTCAGTACTTC.

The rearrangement uses TRBV20-1 and TRBJ2-1, with D tentatively TRBD2 (6 bases). The CDR3 covers 17 residues. CDR1 is DFQATT and CDR2 is SNEGSKA in the germline V gene (reference sequence). With 0 bases removed from V and 0 bases from J, the gap between germline ends came to 15 bases. CDR3 sequence: CSARDQERASSYNEQFF. In DNA, the CDR3 is TGCAGTGCTAGAGATCAAGAGCGGGCGAGCTCCTACAATGAGCAGTTCTTC.

The J gene is TRBJ2-1, the V gene TRBV9; D remains ambiguous. Germline V gives CDR1 SGDLS, CDR2 YYNGEE. The CDR3 runs to 13 residues. Trimming shortened V by 0 bases and J by 7 bases, and 8 bases separated the two germline ends. The CDR3 bases are TGTGCCAGCAGCGTAGGGACGAGGAATGAGCAGTTCTTC. Encoded protein: CASSVGTRNEQFF.

This chain links TRBV6-5 with TRBJ2-1, with 7 positions matching TRBD1. The germline gives CDR1 MNHEY, CDR2 SVGAGI. This CDR3 contains 17 residues. J was trimmed by 0 bases and V by 5 bases; bases with no gene match: 10. This CDR3 is CASSPVGDSRSYNEQFF. CDR3 coding DNA: TGTGCCAGCAGTCCCGTAGGGGACAGCCGCTCCTACAATGAGCAGTTCTTC.

J is TRBJ1-6 and V is TRBV6-2 or TRBV6-3; 7 bases line up with TRBD1. V was clipped by 5 bases and J by 9 bases; unmatched bases: 10. The CDR3 runs to 15 residues. Germline CDR1 and CDR2: MNHEY and SVGEGT. The chain's CDR3 is CASSASGTEFSPLHF. CDR3 DNA sequence: TGTGCCAGCAGTGCCTCCGGGACAGAATTTTCACCCCTCCACTTT.

The chain employs TRBV7-9 and TRBJ2-4; D perhaps matches TRBD1 (5 bases). Trimming took 1 base from V and 0 from J, leaving 10 bases between them. This CDR3 contains 16 residues. CDR1 SEHNR and CDR2 FQNEAQ come from the germline V gene (reference sequence). This CDR3 reads CASSLGAGLAKNIQYF. The CDR3 nucleotides are TGTGCCAGCAGCTTAGGGGCAGGGCTAGCCAAAAACATTCAGTACTTC. Full variable domain (remainder filled in from reference TRBV7-9 and TRBJ2-4): DTGVSQNPRHKITKRGQNVTFRCDPISEHNRLYWYRQTLGQGPEFLTYFQNEAQLEKSRLLSDRFSAERPKGSFSTLEIQRTEQGDSAMYLCASSLGAGLAKNIQYFGAGTRLSVL.

The chain carries TRBV10-3 and TRBJ1-2, with D possibly TRBD1 on 5 matching bases. The V and J ends lost 3 bases and 5 bases respectively, with 13 bases between them. The V gene's germline CDR1 is ENHRY and CDR2 SYGVKD. The CDR3 runs 14 residues. CDR3 protein: CAISEAGKQYGYTF. The CDR3 DNA follows: TGTGCCATCAGTGAAGCAGGGAAACAGTATGGCTACACCTTC.